This T cell receptor (beta chain) was observed in a study of CD8 T cells in ankylosing spondylitis. TCRdb called the 5' RACE reads again in MiXCR, with one record for every CDR3 protein. In the table there are just under 550,000 distinct CDR3 sequences, roughly 13% of which are singletons. This clonotype was observed a few times. Its antigen is unidentified. General study findings and limits: For ankylosing spondylitis blood, a TCR beta motif of several highly homologous variants appeared characteristic. Disease-linked clones were reportedly significantly enriched in matched ankylosing spondylitis synovial fluid. Reports of some motif variants in reactive arthritis synovial fluid and blood predate this one. Relatively rare in peripheral blood, disease-linked clones were also CD8+.

Sequencing was carried out using blood, either unsorted or a sorted T cell fraction (not recorded which). This sequence was found in a male donor with ankylosing spondylitis.

CDR3 DNA sequence: TGTGCCAGCAGTTACTCGAAGGGTGACATTCAGTACTTC. Translated: CASSYSKGDIQYF. The chain links TRBV6-6 to TRBJ2-4, with D unclear. The V end was cut by 0 bases, the J end by 8 bases, with 8 bases between. Germline V lookup: CDR1 MNHNY, CDR2 SVGAGI (reference sequence). The CDR3 runs 13 residues.